This TCR beta chain was captured by sequencing in a study of blood T cell repertoires in COVID-19. At the level of the study: Spain, Italy and the United States supplied samples that represented acute and convalescent COVID-19. Sources were T cells, B-cell-depleted T cells, or PBMCs; the material itself was cDNA or gDNA.

Ages ranged from about 18 to 89 years, with residence in some 25 US areas. Per the original methods: The authors estimated nucleated cell counts from reference gene primer amplification. TCRdb's copy holds only in-frame clones and misses some; the assay was immunoSEQ multiplex PCR. V and J calls and clone size come straight from that table; D and trimming were deduced from the DNA. The sample carries approximately 250,000 clones, around 88% recorded once. The CDR3 has 14 amino acids. From germline, CDR1 is KGHSH and CDR2 LQKENI. The V and J ends lost 3 bases and 12 bases, in that order; junction bases with no gene match: 11.

The sequenced material came from PBMCs or T cells enriched from blood (not recorded which). This sequence joins TRBV18 and TRBJ2-1; 7 positions match TRBD1. This clonotype was sampled from a middle-aged woman with acute COVID-19. The DNA for the CDR3 is TGTGCCAGCTCACCGAAAGACAGGGTAGGTGGGCAGTTCTTC. This codes for CASSPKDRVGGQFF.